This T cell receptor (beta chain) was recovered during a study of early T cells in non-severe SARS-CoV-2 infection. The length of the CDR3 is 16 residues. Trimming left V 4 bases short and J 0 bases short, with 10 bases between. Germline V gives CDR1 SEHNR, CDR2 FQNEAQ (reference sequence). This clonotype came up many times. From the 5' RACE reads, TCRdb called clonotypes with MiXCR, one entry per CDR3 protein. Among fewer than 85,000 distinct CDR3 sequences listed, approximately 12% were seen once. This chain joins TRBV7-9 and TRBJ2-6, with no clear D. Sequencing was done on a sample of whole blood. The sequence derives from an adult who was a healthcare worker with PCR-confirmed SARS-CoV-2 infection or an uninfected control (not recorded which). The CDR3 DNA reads TGTGCCAGCAGCTACCCTGGAGTCTCTGGGGCCAACGTCCTGACTTTC. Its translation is CASSYPGVSGANVLTF. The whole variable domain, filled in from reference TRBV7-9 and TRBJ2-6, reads DTGVSQNPRHKITKRGQNVTFRCDPISEHNRLYWYRQTLGQGPEFLTYFQNEAQLEKSRLLSDRFSAERPKGSFSTLEIQRTEQGDSAMYLCASSYPGVSGANVLTFGAGSRLTVL.